These T cell receptor beta chains were read from a single sample in a study of cytomegalovirus exposure and HLA in healthy donors. Data came from immunoSEQ multiplex PCR; TCRdb stores just in-frame clones and leaves some out. The sample holds about 190,000 clones, under 80% seen once. Specimen: PBMCs. Receptors originate from a man aged 25-45 years in good health and CMV-seropositive. CDR3s include the opening cysteine and the closing phenylalanine or tryptophan. The order of the fields is CDR3 length, clone size, V gene, J gene, D gene, CDR3 DNA, CDR3 protein. A D gene is named only where the DNA matches it firmly. The listing skips clone size in some rows; elsewhere it reads once, few, many or a size class.

16	.	TRBV5-1	TRBJ2-2	TRBD2	TGCGCCAGCAGCTTGGCCGTTGGGGAGGGGACCGGGGAGCTGTTTTTT	CASSLAVGEGTGELFF
16	.	TRBV7-6	TRBJ2-7	TRBD1	TGTGCCAGCAGCTTCGCGGGACAGGGTCTCTCCGACGAGCAGTACTTC	CASSFAGQGLSDEQYF
14	.	TRBV18	TRBJ2-5	.	TGTGCCAGCTCACCACCGAACAGCCAAGAGACCCAGTACTTC	CASSPPNSQETQYF
16	.	TRBV9	TRBJ1-6	.	TGTGCCAGCAATTGGGGGCCCAACTCCCATAATTCACCCCTCCACTTT	CASNWGPNSHNSPLHF
14	.	TRBV11-3	TRBJ2-7	.	TGTGCCAGCAGCAACCGGGACAAGCCCTACGAGCAGTACTTC	CASSNRDKPYEQYF
14	.	TRBV28	TRBJ2-7	TRBD1	TGTGCCAGCAGTTCGGGACAGGGGCCCTACGAGCAGTACTTC	CASSSGQGPYEQYF
16	few	TRBV11-2	TRBJ2-5	TRBD1	TGTGCCAGCAGCTTAGGCCGTAGGGACAGCCAAGAGACCCAGTACTTC	CASSLGRRDSQETQYF
15	.	TRBV27	TRBJ2-5	TRBD2	TGTGCCAGCAGGGCTAGCGGGAGAGCTAGGGAGACCCAGTACTTC	CASRASGRARETQYF
13	.	TRBV6-4	TRBJ2-5	.	TGTGCCAGCAGTCCTTCGAGGCAAGAGACCCAGTACTTC	CASSPSRQETQYF
12	.	TRBV6-6	TRBJ1-4	.	TGTGCCAGCACCCTACAGAATGAAAAACTGTTTTTT	CASTLQNEKLFF
15	.	TRBV13	TRBJ2-7	.	TGTGCCAGCAGCCCCCCGGGACTTTTTACCTACGAGCAGTACTTC	CASSPPGLFTYEQYF
14	.	TRBV15	TRBJ2-7	.	TGTGCCACCAGCAGAGATACTAGTCGGCGCGAGCAGTACTTC	CATSRDTSRREQYF
15	.	TRBV7-2	TRBJ2-1	TRBD2	TGTGCCAGCAGAGGAGGGAGCGGGGGTTCGGGTGAGCAGTTCTTC	CASRGGSGGSGEQFF
14	.	TRBV30	TRBJ1-6	TRBD1	TGTGCCTGGAGGCCCGGGACAGGGGGTTCACCCCTCCACTTT	CAWRPGTGGSPLHF
11	few	TRBV28	TRBJ2-5	.	TGTGCCAGCAGCTTGCAAGAGACCCAGTACTTC	CASSLQETQYF
14	.	TRBV14	TRBJ2-7	TRBD2	TGTGCCAGCAGCCAGGCGGGAGCCGTGTACGAGCAGTACTTC	CASSQAGAVYEQYF
12	.	TRBV18	TRBJ1-5	.	TGTGCCAGCTCCCTAGAGGGTCAGCCCCAGCATTTT	CASSLEGQPQHF
13	.	TRBV2	TRBJ2-2	.	TGTGCCAGCAGTGTCCTAGACACCGGGGAGCTGTTTTTT	CASSVLDTGELFF
16	once	TRBV30	TRBJ2-1	TRBD2	TGTGCCTGGAGTGCTATAGCGGGAGCGGGATCCGATGAGCAGTTCTTC	CAWSAIAGAGSDEQFF
15	.	TRBV7-9	TRBJ2-1	TRBD2	TGTGCCAGCAGCCGGGGGGCGGGGGGGGTCAATGAGCAGTTCTTC	CASSRGAGGVNEQFF